What follows are 26 T cell receptor beta chains derived from one specimen sequenced in a study of vaccination and CD4 T cells after COVID-19. Treatment indicated: roughly 11-day PBMC culture with coronavirus spike peptide pools or control peptides (ViraFEST assay). With the Oncomine TCR Beta short-read assay, DNA from cultured CD4+ T cells was sequenced. TCRdb re-derived calls from the PCR reads in MiXCR, one entry per CDR3 protein. In the table there are some 10,000 distinct CDR3 sequences, 35% to 50% of which are singletons. For these TCRs, the target antigens are not known. The sample consisted of CD4+ T cells from blood, cultured in vitro. The receptors shown here come from a human donor who had recovered from COVID-19.

This chain joins TRBV4-2 and TRBJ1-6; possibly TRBD1 for D (5 bases). The CDR3 is made up of 14 amino acids. V lost 2 bases and J 8 bases, leaving 10 bases between the germline ends. The germline CDR1 and CDR2 sequences are LGHNA and YNFKEQ. As DNA, the CDR3 is TGTGCCAGCAGCCAATTAAGAGGGGATTCACCCCTCCACTTT. It yields the protein CASSQLRGDSPLHF.

The chain employs TRBV28 and TRBJ1-2; D unresolved. The CDR3 length is 14 residues. Germline V gene sequence: CDR1 MDHEN, CDR2 SYDVKM. Trimming removed 7 bases at V and 4 bases at J, with 16 bases between. The CDR3 region is CASTSDPAIYGYTF. As DNA, the CDR3 is TGTGCCAGCACTAGCGACCCGGCGATCTATGGCTACACCTTC.

The CDR3: CSAYPGQGKNEQFF. The CDR3 region has the DNA TGCAGTGCTTACCCCGGACAGGGTAAAAATGAGCAGTTCTTC. The genes are TRBV20-1 and TRBJ2-1, with 8 bases aligning to TRBD1. V lost 5 bases, J lost 7 bases, and 10 bases stayed unmatched. There are 14 residues in the CDR3. Per germline, CDR1 DFQATT and CDR2 SNEGSKA (reference sequence).

The chain is built from TRBV4-1 and TRBJ2-2; 9 bases fit TRBD2. Germline values: CDR1 MGHRA, CDR2 YSYEKL. The CDR3 is 16 amino acids. V trimming: 3 bases; J trimming: 6 bases; junction bases outside the gene matches: 8. The CDR3 is CASSQHQRGVPGELFF. CDR3 coding DNA: TGCGCCAGCAGCCAGCACCAGCGGGGGGTCCCCGGGGAGCTGTTTTTT.

The chain is built from TRBV6-5 and TRBJ2-1; 8 bases fit TRBD2. The V gene's germline CDR1 is MNHEY and CDR2 SVGAGI. CDR3 length equals 15 residues. The J segment lost 9 bases and the V segment lost 2 bases, leaving 9 bases of the junction unmatched. The CDR3 loop is CASSYQFSGEGEQFF. DNA for the CDR3: TGTGCCAGCAGTTACCAATTTAGCGGGGAGGGTGAGCAGTTCTTC.

The V and J genes are TRBV7-6 and TRBJ2-5; no clear D gene. The V and J ends lost 1 base and 1 base respectively, with 4 bases between them. The CDR3 is made up of 13 amino acids. Germline CDR1 reads SGHVS; CDR2 reads FNYEAQ. CDR3 sequence: CASSLGPQETQYF. CDR3 nucleotide sequence: TGTGCCAGCAGCTTAGGACCCCAAGAGACCCAGTACTTC.

The chain carries TRBV7-2 and TRBJ1-5, with D unclear. CDR1 and CDR2 from the germline V gene are SGHTA and FQGNSA. The V end lost 0 bases, the J end lost 0 bases, and 9 bases lay between the germline ends. CDR3 length: 16 residues. CDR3 sequence reads: CASSLASQYSNQPQHF. Written as DNA, the CDR3 is TGTGCCAGCAGCTTAGCCTCACAGTATAGCAATCAGCCCCAGCATTTT.

The chain joins TRBV6-1 to TRBJ1-2; D is undetermined. The CDR3 contains 13 residues. Trimming removed 8 bases from V and 3 bases from J, with 13 bases in between. The germline gives CDR1 MNHNS, CDR2 SASEGT. Here the CDR3 reads CASGLGRDYGYTF. The CDR3 DNA reads TGTGCCAGCGGCCTTGGGAGGGACTATGGCTACACCTTC.

This clonotype was counted between two and nine times. This chain joins TRBV30 and TRBJ1-5; 9 bases are a match to TRBD1. The germline CDR1 and CDR2 sequences are GTSNPN and SVGIG (reference sequence). This CDR3 has 13 amino acids. The J segment lost 4 bases and the V segment lost 3 bases, leaving 1 base of the junction unmatched. CDR3 bases: TGTGCCTGGAGGGGGACAGGGAATCAGCCCCAGCATTTT. This codes for CAWRGTGNQPQHF. Variable domain in full (rest from reference TRBV30 and TRBJ1-5): SQTIHQWPATLVQPVGSPLSLECTVEGTSNPNLYWYRQAAGRGLQLLFYSVGIGQISSEVPQNLSASRPQDRQFILSSKKLLLSDSGFYLCAWRGTGNQPQHFGDGTRLSIL.

V usage is TRBV5-1 and J usage is TRBJ1-1, with D possibly being TRBD1 (5 bases). V lost 0 bases, J lost 6 bases, and 9 bases lay in between. CDR3 length equals 13 residues. The germline V gene encodes CDR1 SGHRS and CDR2 YFSETQ. The CDR3 loop reads CASSLAGAAEAFF. The DNA of the CDR3 is TGCGCCAGCAGCTTGGCCGGGGCGGCTGAAGCTTTCTTT.

V usage is TRBV11-3 and J usage is TRBJ2-4; 10 bases are shared with TRBD1. This CDR3 comprises 16 residues. Germline assignment: CDR1 SGHNT and CDR2 YENEEA. V lost 6 bases and J lost 5; bases outside the gene matches: 10. DNA of the CDR3: TGTGCCAGCAGTAAGGCCGGGACAGGGGCCGAAAACATTCAGTACTTC. Translation gives CASSKAGTGAENIQYF.

This rearrangement joins TRBV5-1 to TRBJ2-1; 9 bases align to TRBD1. The V and J ends lost 5 bases and 8 bases, in that order; junction bases with no gene match: 8. CDR1 and CDR2 (germline): SGHRS, YFSETQ. CDR3 size: 14 residues. CDR3 DNA: TGCGCCAGCAGATCCGGGACAGGGAACGATGAGCAGTTCTTC. As protein: CASRSGTGNDEQFF.

CDR3 DNA: TGTGCCAGCAGCACCCCCCAGGGAATTGGATTCAATGAGCAGTTCTTC. Amino acid sequence: CASSTPQGIGFNEQFF. This sequence joins TRBV27 and TRBJ2-1; D possibly corresponds to TRBD1 (5 bases). Germline V CDR1 and CDR2: MNHEY, SMNVEV (reference sequence). V dropped 6 bases and J dropped 6 bases, with 21 bases sitting between them. This CDR3 is 16 amino acids long.

The gene calls are TRBV19 and TRBJ2-1; perhaps TRBD1 as D (6 bases). There are 15 residues in the CDR3. Trimming removed 6 bases from V and 0 bases from J, with 12 bases in between. The germline CDR1 and CDR2 sequences are LNHDA and SQIVND (reference sequence). Here the CDR3 reads CASRARGSSYNEQFF. The CDR3 DNA reads TGTGCCAGTAGGGCGAGGGGGAGCTCCTACAATGAGCAGTTCTTC.

J is TRBJ1-5 and V is TRBV27; D gene unclear. The CDR3 sequence is 15 residues long. Per germline, CDR1 MNHEY and CDR2 SMNVEV (reference sequence). V was clipped by 3 bases and J by 0 bases, with 9 bases between them. The CDR3, as DNA: TGTGCCAGCAGTTTGGGGAGCCATAGCAATCAGCCCCAGCATTTT. Translating gives CASSLGSHSNQPQHF.

The chain joins TRBV11-2 to TRBJ1-1; TRBD1 aligns across 10 bases. Germline CDR1 is SGHAT and CDR2 is FQNNGV. The CDR3 covers 14 residues. Losses at the gene ends were 5 bases for V and 5 bases for J; bases not matched to a gene: 5. The CDR3 sequence is CASSPGQGKTEAFF. CDR3 DNA: TGTGCCAGCAGCCCGGGACAGGGGAAGACTGAAGCTTTCTTT.

The chain uses TRBV30 and TRBJ1-6, with D unclear. V was clipped by 8 bases and J by 3 bases, with 14 bases between them. The CDR3 sequence is 14 residues long. Germline V gene lookup returns CDR1 GTSNPN and CDR2 SVGIG (reference sequence). CDR3 residues: CARNGEDYNSPLHF. The CDR3 DNA is TGTGCCCGCAATGGGGAGGACTATAATTCACCCCTCCACTTT.

The genes are TRBV19 and TRBJ1-2; a possible D gene is TRBD1 (5 bases). The germline V gene encodes CDR1 LNHDA and CDR2 SQIVND (reference sequence). V lost 8 bases, J lost 3 bases, and 19 bases lay in between. The CDR3 runs 15 residues. CDR3 coding DNA: TGTGCCAGTGGGGGGGTTGGGAGCGCCGACTATGGCTACACCTTC. Amino acid sequence: CASGGVGSADYGYTF.

The CDR3, as DNA: TGTGCCAGCAGCTTAGCGGGGAACACAGATACGCAGTATTTT. Residues: CASSLAGNTDTQYF. The rearrangement joins TRBV7-6 to TRBJ2-3; unclear D gene. The CDR3 loop spans 14 amino acids. The V gene's germline CDR1 is SGHVS and CDR2 FNYEAQ. The V end was cut by 0 bases, the J end by 2 bases, with 6 bases between.

The chain has TRBV5-1 and TRBJ1-1, with D unclear. Germline CDR1 and CDR2: SGHRS and YFSETQ. The CDR3 covers 15 residues. Trimming removed 0 bases from V and 5 bases from J, with 14 bases in between. CDR3 residues: CASSLAASGRTEAFF. CDR3 sequence (DNA): TGCGCCAGCAGCTTGGCCGCGTCCGGGAGGACTGAAGCTTTCTTT.

This clonotype was found a few times. This chain uses TRBV6-2 or TRBV6-3 with TRBJ1-2, with a tentative D call TRBD1 (5 bases). The CDR3 runs to 15 residues. CDR1 and CDR2 from the germline V gene are MNHEY and SVGEGT. V was clipped by 7 bases and J by 4 bases, with 19 bases between them. The CDR3 nucleotides are TGTGCCAGCATCGATCCGGGACGGACCCTCTATGGCTACACCTTC. This codes for CASIDPGRTLYGYTF.

The chain couples TRBV7-2 to TRBJ1-2; 7 positions match TRBD1. With 3 bases clipped from V and 5 bases from J, the junction kept 6 bases outside the gene matches. CDR3 length: 14 amino acids. Germline loops: CDR1 SGHTA, CDR2 FQGNSA. The CDR3: CASSFSQGGYGYTF. As DNA, the CDR3 is TGTGCCAGCAGCTTTAGCCAGGGGGGGTATGGCTACACCTTC.

The chain employs TRBV29-1 and TRBJ1-1; 7 positions agree with TRBD1. The trim removed 4 bases at V and 1 base at J, leaving 3 bases unmatched. The CDR3 is made up of 13 amino acids. In germline, CDR1 is SQVTM, CDR2 ANQGSEA. The CDR3 spells CSVVRTGNTEAFF. The CDR3 DNA sequence: TGCAGCGTTGTCAGGACAGGGAACACTGAAGCTTTCTTT.

The genes are TRBV10-1 and TRBJ2-5, with D hard to call. CDR1 is WNHNN, CDR2 SYGVQD, per germline (reference sequence). The V and J ends lost 3 bases and 5 bases respectively, with 10 bases between them. The CDR3 contains 13 residues. The CDR3 nucleotides are TGCGCCAGCAGTGACGACCGGCGGGAGACCCAGTACTTC. This encodes CASSDDRRETQYF.

This clonotype was counted only a few times. This chain connects TRBV30 to TRBJ1-4; 7 bases are a match to TRBD1. This CDR3 contains 15 residues. After removal of 8 bases from V and 4 bases from J, the junction contained 13 bases not matched to a gene. CDR1 and CDR2 (germline): GTSNPN, SVGIG (reference sequence). The CDR3, as DNA: TGTGCCGGTCGGACAGGCCCTTCGATTAATGAAAAACTGTTTTTT. Translated: CAGRTGPSINEKLFF.

Judged by abundance, this clonotype is medium-sized. The chain is built from TRBV7-6 and TRBJ1-1; no firm D call. V was cut by 1 base and J by 4 bases, with 16 bases left in between. Germline V gene data show CDR1 as SGHVS and CDR2 as FNYEAQ. CDR3 size: 16 residues. In DNA, the CDR3 is TGTGCCAGCAGCTTAGGGTCGGTTGGGAAGAGCACTGAAGCTTTCTTT. It translates to CASSLGSVGKSTEAFF.